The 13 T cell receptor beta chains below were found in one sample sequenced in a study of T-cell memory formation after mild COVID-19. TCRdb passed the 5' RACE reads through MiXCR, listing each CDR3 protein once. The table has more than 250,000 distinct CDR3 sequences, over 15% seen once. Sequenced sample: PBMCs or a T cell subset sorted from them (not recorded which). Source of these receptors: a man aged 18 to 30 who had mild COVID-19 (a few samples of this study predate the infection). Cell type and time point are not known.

CDR3 sequence reads: CAISEQGFAGYTF. The CDR3 DNA is TGTGCCATCAGTGAACAGGGGTTTGCCGGCTACACCTTC. The chain links TRBV10-3 to TRBJ1-2; 7 bases line up with TRBD1. Germline V gene data show CDR1 as ENHRY and CDR2 as SYGVKD. The CDR3 covers 13 residues. After removal of 3 bases from V and 8 bases from J, the junction contained 6 bases not matched to a gene.

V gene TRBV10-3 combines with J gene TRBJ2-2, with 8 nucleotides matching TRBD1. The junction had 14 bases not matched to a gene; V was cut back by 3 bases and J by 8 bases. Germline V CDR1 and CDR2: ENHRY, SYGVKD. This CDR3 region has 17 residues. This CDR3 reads CAISESWQGALGGELFF. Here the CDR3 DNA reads TGTGCCATCAGTGAATCCTGGCAGGGGGCGTTAGGTGGGGAGCTGTTTTTT.

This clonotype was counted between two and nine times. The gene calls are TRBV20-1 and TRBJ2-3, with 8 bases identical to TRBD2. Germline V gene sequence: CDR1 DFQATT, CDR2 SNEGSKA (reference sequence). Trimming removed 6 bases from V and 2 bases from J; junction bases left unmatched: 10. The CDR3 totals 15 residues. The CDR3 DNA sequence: TGCAGTGCCCGACCCTCGCGGGGGGTCACAGATACGCAGTATTTT. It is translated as CSARPSRGVTDTQYF.

CDR3 DNA sequence: TGTGCCAGCAGCTTAGTGGGGTCAGGGGATCAGCCCCAGCATTTT. Its protein product is CASSLVGSGDQPQHF. The chain recombines TRBV11-2 with TRBJ1-5, with TRBD1 as a possible D gene (6 bases). V gave up 1 base and J gave up 5 bases, with 12 bases separating them. Germline V gene sequence: CDR1 SGHAT, CDR2 FQNNGV. This CDR3 spans 15 amino acids.

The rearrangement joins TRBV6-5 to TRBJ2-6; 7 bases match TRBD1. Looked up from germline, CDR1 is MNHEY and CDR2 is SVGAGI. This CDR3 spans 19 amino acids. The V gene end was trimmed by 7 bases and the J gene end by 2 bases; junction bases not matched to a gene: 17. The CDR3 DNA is TGTGCCAGCACCGTAGACTGGACAGGACTCTCCACTGGGGCCAACGTCCTGACTTTC. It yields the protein CASTVDWTGLSTGANVLTF.

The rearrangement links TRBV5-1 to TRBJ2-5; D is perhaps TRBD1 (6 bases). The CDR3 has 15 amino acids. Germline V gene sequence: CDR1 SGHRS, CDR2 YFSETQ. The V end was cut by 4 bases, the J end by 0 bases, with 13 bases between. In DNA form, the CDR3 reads TGCGCCAGCAGCCGTCGGAGGACAGACCAAGAGACCCAGTACTTC. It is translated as CASSRRRTDQETQYF.

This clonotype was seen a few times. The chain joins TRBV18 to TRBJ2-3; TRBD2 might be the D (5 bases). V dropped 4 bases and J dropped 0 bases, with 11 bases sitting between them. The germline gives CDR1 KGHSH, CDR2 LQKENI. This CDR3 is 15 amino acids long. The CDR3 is CASSLSGPSTDTQYF. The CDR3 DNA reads TGTGCCAGCTCACTAAGCGGCCCTAGCACAGATACGCAGTATTTT.

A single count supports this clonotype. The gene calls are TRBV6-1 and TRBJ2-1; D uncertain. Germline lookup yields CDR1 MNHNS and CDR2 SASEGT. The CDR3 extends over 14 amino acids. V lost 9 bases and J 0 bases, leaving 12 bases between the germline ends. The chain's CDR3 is CASLDKFSYNEQFF. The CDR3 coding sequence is TGTGCCAGTCTAGATAAATTCTCCTACAATGAGCAGTTCTTC.

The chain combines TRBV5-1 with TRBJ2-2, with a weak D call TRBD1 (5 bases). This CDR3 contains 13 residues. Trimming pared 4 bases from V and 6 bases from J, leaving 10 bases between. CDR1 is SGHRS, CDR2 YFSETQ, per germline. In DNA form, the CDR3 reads TGCGCCAGCAGCGAGCAGGGTTCCGGGGAGCTGTTTTTT. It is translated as CASSEQGSGELFF.

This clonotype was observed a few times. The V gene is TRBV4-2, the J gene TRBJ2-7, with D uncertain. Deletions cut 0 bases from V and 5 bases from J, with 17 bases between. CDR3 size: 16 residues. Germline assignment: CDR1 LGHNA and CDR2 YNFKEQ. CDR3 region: CASSQEFSNSLHEQYF. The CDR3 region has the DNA TGTGCCAGCAGCCAAGAGTTTAGCAACTCCCTCCACGAGCAGTACTTC.

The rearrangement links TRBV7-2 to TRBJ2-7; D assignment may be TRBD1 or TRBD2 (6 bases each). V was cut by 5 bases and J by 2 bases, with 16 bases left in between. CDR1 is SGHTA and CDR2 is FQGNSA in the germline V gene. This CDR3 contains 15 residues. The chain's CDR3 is CASSLPGGPTYEQYF. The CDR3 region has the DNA TGTGCCAGCAGCCTCCCCGGGGGCCCCACCTACGAGCAGTACTTC.

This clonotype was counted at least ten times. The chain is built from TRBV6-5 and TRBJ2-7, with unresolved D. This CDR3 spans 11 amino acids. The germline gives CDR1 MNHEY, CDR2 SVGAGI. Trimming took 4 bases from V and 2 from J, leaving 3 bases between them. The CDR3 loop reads CASSSPYEQYF. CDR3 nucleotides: TGTGCCAGCAGTTCCCCCTACGAGCAGTACTTC.

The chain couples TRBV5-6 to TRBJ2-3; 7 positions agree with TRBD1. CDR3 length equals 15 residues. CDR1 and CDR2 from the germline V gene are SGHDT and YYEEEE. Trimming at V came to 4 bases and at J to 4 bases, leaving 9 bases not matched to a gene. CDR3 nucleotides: TGTGCCAGCAGCAGCTACAGGGGTTGGGCAGATACGCAGTATTTT. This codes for CASSSYRGWADTQYF.